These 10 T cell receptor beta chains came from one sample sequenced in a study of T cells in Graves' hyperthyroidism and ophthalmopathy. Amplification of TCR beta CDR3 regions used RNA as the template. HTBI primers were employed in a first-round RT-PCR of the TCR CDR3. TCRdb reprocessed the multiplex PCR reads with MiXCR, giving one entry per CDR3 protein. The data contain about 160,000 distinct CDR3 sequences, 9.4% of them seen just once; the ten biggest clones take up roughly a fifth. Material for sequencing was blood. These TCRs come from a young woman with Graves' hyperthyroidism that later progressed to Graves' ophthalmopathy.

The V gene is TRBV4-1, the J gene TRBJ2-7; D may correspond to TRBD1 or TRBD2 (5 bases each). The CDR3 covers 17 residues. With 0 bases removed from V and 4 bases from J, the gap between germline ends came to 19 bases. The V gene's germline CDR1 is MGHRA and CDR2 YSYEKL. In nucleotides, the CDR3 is TGCGCCAGCAGCCAAGATAAAAGGGACCAGTACTCTTACGAGCAGTACTTC. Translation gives CASSQDKRDQYSYEQYF.

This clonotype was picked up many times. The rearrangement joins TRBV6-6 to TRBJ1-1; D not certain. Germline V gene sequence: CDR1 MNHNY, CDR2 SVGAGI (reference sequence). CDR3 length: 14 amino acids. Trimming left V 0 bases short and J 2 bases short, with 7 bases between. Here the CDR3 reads CASSYSLGNTEAFF. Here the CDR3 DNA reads TGTGCCAGCAGTTACTCGTTGGGTAACACTGAAGCTTTCTTT.

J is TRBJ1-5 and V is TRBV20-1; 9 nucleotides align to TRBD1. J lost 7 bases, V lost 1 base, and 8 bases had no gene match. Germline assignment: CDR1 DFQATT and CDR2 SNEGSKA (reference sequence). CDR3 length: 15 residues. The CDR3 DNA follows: TGCAGTGCTAGAGCCGGGACAGGGAGGTACCAGCCCCAGCATTTT. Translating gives CSARAGTGRYQPQHF.

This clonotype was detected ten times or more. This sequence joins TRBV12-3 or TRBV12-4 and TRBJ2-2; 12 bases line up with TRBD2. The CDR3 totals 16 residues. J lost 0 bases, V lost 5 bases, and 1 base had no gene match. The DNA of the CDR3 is TGTGCCAGCAGTCCTAGCGGGAGGGCGAACACCGGGGAGCTGTTTTTT. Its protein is CASSPSGRANTGELFF.

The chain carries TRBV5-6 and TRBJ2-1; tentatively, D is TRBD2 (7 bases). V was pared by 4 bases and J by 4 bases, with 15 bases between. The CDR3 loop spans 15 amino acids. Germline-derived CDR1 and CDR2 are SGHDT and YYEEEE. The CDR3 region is CASSAAGAGYNEQFF. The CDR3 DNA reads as TGTGCCAGCAGCGCCGCGGGGGCCGGGTACAATGAGCAGTTCTTC.

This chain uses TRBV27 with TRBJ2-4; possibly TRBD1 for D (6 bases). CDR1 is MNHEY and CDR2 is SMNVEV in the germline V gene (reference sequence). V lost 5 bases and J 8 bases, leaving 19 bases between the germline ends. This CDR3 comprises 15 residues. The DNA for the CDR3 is TGTGCCAGCAGTCCTCTCCTGGTCGAGGGGGACATTCAGTACTTC. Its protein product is CASSPLLVEGDIQYF.

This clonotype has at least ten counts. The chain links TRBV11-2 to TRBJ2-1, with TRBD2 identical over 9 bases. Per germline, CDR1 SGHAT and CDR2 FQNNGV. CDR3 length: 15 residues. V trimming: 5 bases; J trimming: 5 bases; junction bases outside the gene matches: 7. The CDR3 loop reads CASSSYSGSHNEQFF. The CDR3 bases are TGTGCCAGCAGCAGCTATAGCGGGAGTCACAATGAGCAGTTCTTC. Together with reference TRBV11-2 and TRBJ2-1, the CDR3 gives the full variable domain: EAGVAQSPRYKIIEKRQSVAFWCNPISGHATLYWYQQILGQGPKLLIQFQNNGVVDDSQLPKDRFSAERLKGVDSTLKIQPAKLEDSAVYLCASSSYSGSHNEQFFGPGTRLTVL.

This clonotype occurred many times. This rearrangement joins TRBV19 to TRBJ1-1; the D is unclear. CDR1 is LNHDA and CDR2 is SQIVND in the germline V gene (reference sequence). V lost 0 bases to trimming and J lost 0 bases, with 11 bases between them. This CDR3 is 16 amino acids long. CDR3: CASSIDILLMNTEAFF. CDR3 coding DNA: TGTGCCAGTAGTATAGATATATTACTTATGAACACTGAAGCTTTCTTT.

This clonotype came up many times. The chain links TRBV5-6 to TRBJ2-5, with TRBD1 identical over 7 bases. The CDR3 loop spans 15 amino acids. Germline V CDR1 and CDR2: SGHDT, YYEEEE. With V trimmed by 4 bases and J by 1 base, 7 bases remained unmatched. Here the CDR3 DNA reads TGTGCCAGCAGCACCTGGACAGGAGTCCAAGAGACCCAGTACTTC. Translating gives CASSTWTGVQETQYF.

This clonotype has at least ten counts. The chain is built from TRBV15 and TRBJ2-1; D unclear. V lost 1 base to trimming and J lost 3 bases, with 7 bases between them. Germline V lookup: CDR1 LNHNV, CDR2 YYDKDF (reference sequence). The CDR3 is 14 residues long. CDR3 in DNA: TGTGCCACCAGCAGAGGGATAGGCTACAATGAGCAGTTCTTC. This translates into CATSRGIGYNEQFF.